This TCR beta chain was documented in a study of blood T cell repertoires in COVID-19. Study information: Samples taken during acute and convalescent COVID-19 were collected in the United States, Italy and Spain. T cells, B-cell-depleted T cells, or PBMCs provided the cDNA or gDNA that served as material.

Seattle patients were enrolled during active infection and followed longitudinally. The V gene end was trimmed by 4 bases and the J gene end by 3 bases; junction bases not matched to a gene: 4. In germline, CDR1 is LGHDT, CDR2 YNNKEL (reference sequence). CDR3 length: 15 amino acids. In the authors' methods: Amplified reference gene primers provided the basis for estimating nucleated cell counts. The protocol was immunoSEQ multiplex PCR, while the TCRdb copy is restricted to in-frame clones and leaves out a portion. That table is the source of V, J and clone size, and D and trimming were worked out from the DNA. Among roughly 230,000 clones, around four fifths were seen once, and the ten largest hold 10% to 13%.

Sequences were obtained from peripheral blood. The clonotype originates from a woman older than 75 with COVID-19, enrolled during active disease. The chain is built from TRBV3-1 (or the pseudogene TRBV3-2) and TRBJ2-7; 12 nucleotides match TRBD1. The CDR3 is CASSPRDRGHYEQYF. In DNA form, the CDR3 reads TGTGCCAGCAGCCCCCGGGACAGGGGGCACTACGAGCAGTACTTC.